This entry describes one TCR beta chain. The germline CDR1 and CDR2 sequences are SGHTA and FQGNSA. Losses at the gene ends were 3 bases for V and 7 bases for J; bases not matched to a gene: 4. The CDR3 covers 14 residues. This entry is derived from a study of long-term antiretroviral therapy in people with HIV. Survey-level resolution applied to immunoSEQ assay v3.0. Profiled with immunoSEQ multiplex PCR; TCRdb holds only in-frame clones, not every one. The sample lists about 27,000 clones, 65% to 80% seen once, with around 4.8% in the top ten. The chain combines TRBV7-2 with TRBJ2-1; 9 nucleotides agree with TRBD2. This clonotype was sampled from a woman between 40 and 50 years old with HIV. The specimen comprised unsorted PBMCs, sampled 0.5 years after starting antiretroviral therapy. The CDR3 bases are TGTGCCAGCAGCTTTAGAGCGGGGGGTAATGAGCAGTTCTTC. As protein: CASSFRAGGNEQFF.